This entry concerns a single TCR beta chain. Germline V lookup: CDR1 KGHSH, CDR2 LQKENI. Trimming took 4 bases from V and 6 from J, leaving 13 bases between them. The CDR3 runs to 13 residues. The data stem from a study of blood T cell repertoires in COVID-19. Study-level information: PBMCs, B-cell-depleted T cells, or T cells provided the cDNA or gDNA that made up the material.

Original methodology: By means of reference gene primer amplification, nucleated cell counts were estimated. The repertoire was sequenced with immunoSEQ multiplex PCR; TCRdb's copy has only in-frame clones and lacks some. That table supplies the V and J calls and clone size; D and trimming were determined from the DNA. The table lists hundreds of thousands of clones, roughly nine tenths of them singletons. Sequenced sample: PBMCs or T cells enriched from blood (not recorded which). The chain joins TRBV18 to TRBJ2-7; D is ambiguous. The TCR comes from a man in his thirties or forties who had recovered from COVID-19. The CDR3 reads CASSRPYPGEQYF. CDR3 in DNA: TGTGCCAGCTCACGCCCCTATCCGGGCGAGCAGTACTTC. Based on the CDR3 plus reference TRBV18 and TRBJ2-7, the full variable domain is NAGVMQNPRHLVRRRGQEARLRCSPMKGHSHVYWYRQLPEEGLKFMVYLQKENIIDESGMPKERFSAEFPKEGPSILRIQQVVRGDSAAYFCASSRPYPGEQYFGPGTRLTVT.